This TCR beta chain was identified in a study of cytomegalovirus exposure and HLA in healthy donors. The study, taken as a whole, reports: A later analysis linked 15,000 to 20,000 TCR beta sequences to HLA alleles at 0.05 false discovery rate. Later analysis indicated greater clonal expansion among HLA-associated TCR beta chains than among equally common other chains.

Amplification used 60 Vbeta primers and 13 Jbeta primers. The table came from immunoSEQ multiplex PCR; TCRdb's copy has only in-frame clones and leaves some out. The sample lists about 200,000 clones; roughly 85% were seen once. In regard to this clone: What it binds is unknown.

The sample consisted of PBMCs. This receptor was identified in a woman aged 45-65 years in good health and CMV-seronegative.

The CDR3 loop reads CASRWAGPGANVLTF. The CDR3 nucleotides are TGTGCCAGCAGATGGGCTGGGCCTGGGGCCAACGTCCTGACTTTC. The chain couples TRBV7-2 to TRBJ2-6, with D hard to call. Between the trimmed V and J ends, which lost 6 bases and 2 bases, there was a span of 11 bases. CDR1 SGHTA and CDR2 FQGNSA come from the germline V gene. The CDR3 runs to 15 residues.